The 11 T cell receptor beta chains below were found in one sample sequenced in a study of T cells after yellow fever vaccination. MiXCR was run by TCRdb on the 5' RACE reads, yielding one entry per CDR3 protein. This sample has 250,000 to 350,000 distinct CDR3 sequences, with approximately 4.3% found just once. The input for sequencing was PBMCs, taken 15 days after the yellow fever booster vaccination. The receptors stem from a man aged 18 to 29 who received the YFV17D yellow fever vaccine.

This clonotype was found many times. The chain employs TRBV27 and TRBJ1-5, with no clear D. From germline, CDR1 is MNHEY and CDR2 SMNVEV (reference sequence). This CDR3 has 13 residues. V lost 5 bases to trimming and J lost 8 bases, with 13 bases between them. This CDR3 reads CASSRLQWEPQHF. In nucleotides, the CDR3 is TGTGCCAGCAGTCGACTCCAGTGGGAGCCCCAGCATTTT.

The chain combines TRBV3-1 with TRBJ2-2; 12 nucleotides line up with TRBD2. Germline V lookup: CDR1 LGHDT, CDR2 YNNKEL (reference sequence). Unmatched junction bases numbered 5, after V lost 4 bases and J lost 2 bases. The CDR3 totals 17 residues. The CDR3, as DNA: TGTGCCAGCAGCCCCGGACTAGCGGGGCTTAACACCGGGGAGCTGTTTTTT. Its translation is CASSPGLAGLNTGELFF.

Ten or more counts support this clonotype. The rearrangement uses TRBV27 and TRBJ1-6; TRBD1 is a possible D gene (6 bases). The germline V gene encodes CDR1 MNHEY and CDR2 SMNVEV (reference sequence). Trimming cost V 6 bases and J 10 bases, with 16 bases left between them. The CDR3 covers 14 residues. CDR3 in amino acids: CASSLDRIWSPLHF. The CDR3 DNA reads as TGTGCCAGCAGCCTCGACAGGATTTGGTCACCCCTCCACTTT.

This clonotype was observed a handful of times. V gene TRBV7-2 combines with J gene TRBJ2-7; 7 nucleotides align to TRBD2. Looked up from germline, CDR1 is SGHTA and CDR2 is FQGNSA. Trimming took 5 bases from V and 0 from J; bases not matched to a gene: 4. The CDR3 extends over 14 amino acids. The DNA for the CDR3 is TGTGCCAGCAGCCCCCAGCGGGACTCCTACGAGCAGTACTTC. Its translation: CASSPQRDSYEQYF.

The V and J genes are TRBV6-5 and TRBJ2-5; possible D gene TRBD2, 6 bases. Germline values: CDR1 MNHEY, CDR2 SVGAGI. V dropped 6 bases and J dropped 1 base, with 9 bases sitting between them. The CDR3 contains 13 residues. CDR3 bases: TGTGCCAGCAGACGGGGGTTCCAAGAGACCCAGTACTTC. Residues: CASRRGFQETQYF.

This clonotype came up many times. The CDR3 DNA sequence: TGCAGTGCTAGAACCCAACGGGAGACCCAGTACTTC. Protein product: CSARTQRETQYF. The chain has TRBV20-1 and TRBJ2-5; the D is unclear. V gave up 2 bases and J gave up 5 bases, with 9 bases separating them. Germline V gives CDR1 DFQATT, CDR2 SNEGSKA (reference sequence). The CDR3 contains 12 residues.

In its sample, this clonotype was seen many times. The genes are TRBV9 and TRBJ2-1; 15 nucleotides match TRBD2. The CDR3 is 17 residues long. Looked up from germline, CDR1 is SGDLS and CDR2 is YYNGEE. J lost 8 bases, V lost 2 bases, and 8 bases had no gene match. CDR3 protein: CASSVAGTSGGSDEQFF. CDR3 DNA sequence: TGTGCCAGCAGCGTCGCCGGGACTAGCGGGGGGTCGGATGAGCAGTTCTTC.

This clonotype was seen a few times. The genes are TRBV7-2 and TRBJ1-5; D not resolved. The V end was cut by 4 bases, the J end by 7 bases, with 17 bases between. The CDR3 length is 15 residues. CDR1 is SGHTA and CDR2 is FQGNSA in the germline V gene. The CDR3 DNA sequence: TGTGCCAGCAGCTCCCCGGACCCTACGGGGCAGCCCCAGCATTTT. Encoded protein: CASSSPDPTGQPQHF.

In DNA form, the CDR3 reads TGTGCCAGCAGTGAGACAACGAACACCGGGGAGCTGTTTTTT. It encodes CASSETTNTGELFF. V is TRBV25-1 and J is TRBJ2-2; D ambiguous. V gave up 3 bases and J gave up 0 bases, with 5 bases separating them. The germline CDR1 and CDR2 sequences are MGHDK and SYGVNS. The CDR3 is made up of 14 amino acids.

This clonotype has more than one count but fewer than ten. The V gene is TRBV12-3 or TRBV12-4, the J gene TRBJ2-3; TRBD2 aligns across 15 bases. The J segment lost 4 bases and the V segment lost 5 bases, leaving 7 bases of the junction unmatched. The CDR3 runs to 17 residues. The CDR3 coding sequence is TGTGCCAGCAGTGAAGGACTAGCGGGGGGGCCCCCAGATACGCAGTATTTT. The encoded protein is CASSEGLAGGPPDTQYF.

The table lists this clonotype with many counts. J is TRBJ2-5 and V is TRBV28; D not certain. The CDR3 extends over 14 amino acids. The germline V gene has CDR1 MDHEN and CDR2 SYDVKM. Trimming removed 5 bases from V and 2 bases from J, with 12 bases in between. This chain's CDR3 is CASSQAASQETQYF. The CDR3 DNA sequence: TGTGCCAGCAGTCAGGCGGCCTCTCAAGAGACCCAGTACTTC.